These 3 T cell receptor beta chains were sequenced from one sample in a study of tumor-infiltrating lymphocytes in oesophageal squamous cell carcinoma. One entry per CDR3 protein, called by TCRdb with MiXCR from the PCR reads. The sample carries almost 20,000 distinct CDR3 sequences, roughly 41% recorded once. Sequenced sample: normal esophageal tissue next to the tumor. All receptors derive from a male donor with esophageal squamous cell carcinoma.

The chain is built from TRBV5-1 and TRBJ1-4; D remains ambiguous. V lost 3 bases, J lost 0 bases, and 3 bases lay in between. The CDR3 length is 13 residues. Looked up from germline, CDR1 is SGHRS and CDR2 is YFSETQ. Written as DNA, the CDR3 is TGCGCCAGCAGCTCTGCAACTAATGAAAAACTGTTTTTT. This gives the protein CASSSATNEKLFF. The entire variable domain, with the rest obtained from reference TRBV5-1 and TRBJ1-4, is as follows: KAGVTQTPRYLIKTRGQQVTLSCSPISGHRSVSWYQQTPGQGLQFLFEYFSETQRNKGNFPGRFSGRQFSNSRSEMNVSTLELGDSALYLCASSSATNEKLFFGSGTQLSVL.

This chain connects TRBV7-2 to TRBJ1-2, with D tentatively TRBD1 (5 bases). CDR1 is SGHTA, CDR2 FQGNSA, per germline. This CDR3 is built from 15 residues. Trimming cost V 7 bases and J 3 bases, with 18 bases left between them. CDR3 in DNA: TGTGCCAGCACTACAAGAGCGGGGGTCGACTATGGCTACACCTTC. The encoded protein is CASTTRAGVDYGYTF.

The chain uses TRBV7-8 and TRBJ1-1, with TRBD1 identical over 7 bases. J lost 5 bases, V lost 5 bases, and 11 bases had no gene match. The germline CDR1 and CDR2 sequences are SGHVS and FQNEAQ. The CDR3 covers 15 residues. The CDR3 bases are TGTGCCAGCAGCCATAGGGGACAGAGGGATACTGAAGCTTTCTTT. Amino acids: CASSHRGQRDTEAFF.